Each of the 10 T cell receptor beta chains below was sequenced from the same sample in a study of cytomegalovirus exposure and HLA in healthy donors. Both 60 Vbeta primers and 13 Jbeta primers went into the PCR. Clones were read by immunoSEQ multiplex PCR, and TCRdb kept only the in-frame ones, dropping some. The top ten hold roughly 7.1% of the sample, which has 95,000 to 100,000 clones, over 60% seen once. The sequenced sample was PBMCs. These receptors came from a female donor in good health and CMV-seronegative.

This rearrangement joins TRBV6-5 to TRBJ1-5; TRBD1 matches at 10 bases. The CDR3 totals 15 residues. Looked up from germline, CDR1 is MNHEY and CDR2 is SVGAGI. The V and J ends lost 6 bases and 6 bases, in that order; junction bases with no gene match: 8. CDR3 DNA: TGTGCCAGCAGCCTGACAGGGGGCGAGGGTCAGCCCCAGCATTTT. It yields the protein CASSLTGGEGQPQHF.

The chain joins TRBV6-1 to TRBJ2-2; the match to TRBD1 covers 8 bases. There are 15 residues in the CDR3. CDR1 MNHNS and CDR2 SASEGT come from the germline V gene. Unmatched junction bases numbered 11, after V lost 8 bases and J lost 6 bases. This CDR3 is CASSRTGRSPGELFF. CDR3 DNA sequence: TGTGCCAGCTCCCGGACAGGGAGGTCTCCCGGGGAGCTGTTTTTT.

A few counts support this clone. This chain uses TRBV28 with TRBJ1-5, with a possible D match to TRBD1 (6 bases). V was shortened by 10 bases and J by 3 bases, with 13 bases between the two germline ends. From germline, CDR1 is MDHEN and CDR2 SYDVKM. The CDR3 length is 13 residues. Here the CDR3 reads CATTTGLNQPQHF. Here the CDR3 DNA reads TGTGCCACCACGACAGGACTCAATCAGCCCCAGCATTTT.

The chain carries TRBV7-2 and TRBJ1-6; TRBD1 matches at 9 bases. V lost 4 bases to trimming and J lost 13 bases; unmatched junction nucleotides: 8. The V gene's germline CDR1 is SGHTA and CDR2 FQGNSA. This CDR3 is 14 amino acids long. In DNA, the CDR3 is TGTGCCAGCAGCTCGGACAGGGGCTACTTTCCCCTCCACTTT. Translated: CASSSDRGYFPLHF.

This clone was picked up one time. The chain couples TRBV6-6 to TRBJ2-1; the D gene is possibly TRBD1 (5 bases). The CDR3 totals 15 residues. Looked up from germline, CDR1 is MNHNY and CDR2 is SVGAGI (reference sequence). V lost 7 bases and J lost 6, with 19 bases in between. Here the CDR3 reads CASIYQGGSGNEQFF. CDR3 nucleotides: TGTGCCAGCATATACCAGGGTGGCTCGGGCAATGAGCAGTTCTTC.

This clone appeared a few times. This chain links TRBV19 with TRBJ1-1; 8 bases align to TRBD1. Per the germline V gene, CDR1 is LNHDA and CDR2 is SQIVND (reference sequence). V was clipped by 4 bases and J by 6 bases; unmatched bases: 4. This CDR3 is built from 13 residues. The DNA for the CDR3 is TGTGCCAGTAGTACCCGACAGGGGTCTGAAGCTTTCTTT. Encoded protein: CASSTRQGSEAFF.

The CDR3 DNA reads as TGTGCCAGCAGTCCCCAGGGCCAAGAGACCCAGTACTTC. This codes for CASSPQGQETQYF. The J gene is TRBJ2-5, the V gene TRBV27; maybe TRBD1 (5 bases). The V gene lost 5 bases and the J gene lost 1 base, with 8 bases spanning the gap. Germline CDR1 is MNHEY and CDR2 is SMNVEV (reference sequence). This CDR3 is 13 amino acids long.

This clone has just a few counts. The V and J genes are TRBV4-1 and TRBJ2-7; 8 bases map to TRBD2. The V gene end was trimmed by 1 base and the J gene end by 4 bases; junction bases not matched to a gene: 6. The CDR3 loop spans 15 amino acids. The germline CDR1 and CDR2 sequences are MGHRA and YSYEKL. CDR3 sequence (DNA): TGCGCCAGCAGCCAAGGGGAGCGGGAGCAGTACGAGCAGTACTTC. Its translation is CASSQGEREQYEQYF.

The V gene is TRBV11-2, the J gene TRBJ1-2; D is uncertain. The CDR3 runs to 13 residues. The V gene lost 2 bases and the J gene lost 4 bases, with 8 bases spanning the gap. Germline assignment: CDR1 SGHAT and CDR2 FQNNGV. The CDR3 loop is CASSLRGGYGYTF. The CDR3 DNA reads as TGTGCCAGCAGCTTACGGGGTGGCTATGGCTACACCTTC.

The gene calls are TRBV7-9 and TRBJ2-3; D is undetermined. The CDR3 loop spans 14 amino acids. Trimming left V 4 bases short and J 2 bases short, with 10 bases between. The germline CDR1 and CDR2 sequences are SEHNR and FQNEAQ (reference sequence). The CDR3 nucleotides are TGTGCCAGCAGCTCCGGTGAATTCACAGATACGCAGTATTTT. Its translation: CASSSGEFTDTQYF.